These T cell receptor beta chains were read from a single sample in a study of breast tumors, draining lymph nodes, adjacent tissues. MiXCR, applied by TCRdb to the multiplex PCR reads, yields one record per CDR3 protein. This sample has 150,000 to 200,000 distinct CDR3 sequences, with 30% to 40% found just once. The sequencing input was axillary lymph node tissue. These receptors all come from a female donor with breast cancer. Some clones in this sample may be carry-over from other donors' samples. Both conserved end residues are part of each CDR3. Fields, in order: D gene, J gene, clone size, CDR3 length, V gene, CDR3 protein, CDR3 DNA. A D gene is named only where the DNA matches it firmly. Clone size appears in some rows only: once, few, many, or a class for an expanded clone.

TRBD1	TRBJ1-2	many	13	TRBV20-1	CSASGTDRYGYTF	TGCAGTGCTTCCGGGACAGATCGCTATGGCTACACCTTC
NA	TRBJ1-4	NA	14	TRBV12-3/TRBV12-4	CASSLGGGYEKLFF	TGTGCCAGCAGTTTGGGGGGGGGGTACGAAAAACTGTTTTTT
NA	TRBJ1-2	NA	14	TRBV11-2	CASSLDTGVLGYTF	TGTGCCAGCAGCTTAGACACCGGGGTTTTGGGCTACACCTTC
TRBD1	TRBJ2-5	many	13	TRBV15	CATSKGQQETQYF	TGTGCCACCAGCAAGGGACAGCAAGAGACCCAGTACTTC
TRBD2	TRBJ2-7	many	15	TRBV5-1	CASSPPLAGNYEQYF	TGCGCCAGCAGCCCCCCACTAGCGGGAAACTACGAGCAGTACTTC
NA	TRBJ1-2	many	15	TRBV7-9	CASSLAEGRWYGYTF	TGTGCCAGCAGCTTAGCGGAAGGTCGTTGGTATGGCTACACCTTC
TRBD1	TRBJ2-5	many	14	TRBV24-1	CATSGTGGTETQYF	TGTGCCACCAGTGGGACAGGGGGCACGGAGACCCAGTACTTC
NA	TRBJ1-2	NA	18	TRBV7-9	CAGNNPGHRIPINYGYTF	TGTGCCGGCAACAACCCGGGACATCGAATCCCTATTAACTATGGCTACACCTTC
TRBD2	TRBJ2-4	NA	17	TRBV7-9	CASSGGREERAKNIQYF	TGTGCCAGCAGCGGGGGGAGGGAGGAAAGGGCCAAAAACATTCAGTACTTC
NA	TRBJ1-5	once	17	TRBV6-1	CASSQALGGMGNQPQHF	TGTGCCAGCAGTCAAGCTTTAGGGGGGATGGGCAATCAGCCCCAGCATTTT
NA	TRBJ2-1	many	13	TRBV4-2	CASSQGRHNEQFF	TGTGCCAGCAGCCAAGGCAGACACAATGAGCAGTTCTTC
TRBD1	TRBJ1-2	many	14	TRBV27	CASSATGANYGYTF	TGTGCCAGCAGTGCCACAGGGGCAAACTATGGCTACACCTTC
NA	TRBJ2-7	many	15	TRBV16	CASSQAFGRPYEQYF	TGTGCCAGCAGCCAGGCATTTGGGAGGCCCTACGAGCAGTACTTC
NA	TRBJ2-2	once	11	TRBV24-1	CATSDLGELFF	TGTGCCACCAGTGATTTAGGGGAGCTGTTTTTT
TRBD1	TRBJ2-1	many	14	TRBV20-1	CSARDRASYNEQFF	TGCAGTGCTAGGGACAGGGCATCCTACAATGAGCAGTTCTTC
NA	TRBJ1-2	many	16	TRBV28	CASSPLRTGLEDGYTF	TGTGCCAGCAGTCCCCTCCGCACGGGGCTAGAGGATGGCTACACCTTC
TRBD1	TRBJ2-1	NA	15	TRBV6-5	CASRPTGGSYNEQFF	TGTGCCAGCAGACCGACAGGGGGCTCCTACAATGAGCAGTTCTTC
NA	TRBJ1-1	few	15	TRBV2	CASRRTANMNTEAFF	TGTGCCAGCAGACGGACAGCTAACATGAACACTGAAGCTTTCTTT
NA	TRBJ2-7	many	13	TRBV7-6	CASSSDNTYEQYF	TGTGCCAGCAGCAGTGACAACACCTACGAGCAGTACTTC
TRBD2	TRBJ2-1	NA	16	TRBV20-1	CSARDPHSGKYNEQFF	TGCAGTGCTAGAGATCCCCATAGCGGGAAGTACAATGAGCAGTTCTTC
NA	TRBJ2-5	many	15	TRBV7-2	CASSARGGPTETQYF	TGTGCCAGCAGCGCCAGGGGCGGGCCAACGGAGACCCAGTACTTC
NA	TRBJ2-5	few	14	TRBV19	CASKPRSGIETQYF	TGTGCCAGTAAGCCTAGGTCAGGAATTGAGACCCAGTACTTC
TRBD1	TRBJ1-2	many	19	TRBV5-1	CASSPGTGERERANYGYTF	TGCGCCAGCAGTCCGGGGACAGGGGAACGGGAGAGGGCTAACTATGGCTACACCTTC
NA	TRBJ1-1	few	14	TRBV11-1	CASSFLGANTEAFF	TGTGCCAGCAGCTTCCTGGGGGCGAACACTGAAGCTTTCTTT
NA	TRBJ2-3	many	15	TRBV19	CASSTSTGGGDTQYF	TGTGCCAGTAGTACATCGACAGGAGGTGGAGATACGCAGTATTTT
NA	TRBJ1-2	many	13	TRBV15	CATGAGRVGGYTF	TGTGCCACCGGAGCAGGGCGGGTTGGTGGCTACACCTTC
TRBD2	TRBJ2-3	many	15	TRBV6-2/TRBV6-3	CASSDSGRAWDTQYF	TGTGCCAGCAGCGACAGCGGGAGGGCCTGGGATACGCAGTATTTT
NA	TRBJ2-5	NA	14	TRBV10-3	CAISESGGPETQYF	TGTGCCATCAGTGAGTCTGGGGGGCCGGAGACCCAGTACTTC
NA	TRBJ2-3	many	13	TRBV7-8	CASSLARVDTQYF	TGTGCCAGCAGCTTAGCGCGGGTAGATACGCAGTATTTT
NA	TRBJ2-2	many	16	TRBV7-3	CASSLVASAGDRELFF	TGTGCCAGCAGCTTAGTTGCTTCCGCAGGGGACAGGGAGCTGTTTTTT
TRBD1	TRBJ1-5	NA	15	TRBV28	CASSPWTGRNQPQHF	TGTGCCAGCAGCCCTTGGACAGGGCGCAATCAGCCCCAGCATTTT
NA	TRBJ2-2	many	17	TRBV4-1	CASSNSKGSPNTGELFF	TGCGCCAGCAGCAATTCGAAGGGGAGTCCGAACACCGGGGAGCTGTTTTTT
NA	TRBJ2-7	many	13	TRBV20-1	CSGTRDSPYEQYF	TGCAGTGGGACGAGAGACTCGCCCTACGAGCAGTACTTC
NA	TRBJ1-4	NA	14	TRBV5-1	CASSLGPPTGKLFF	TGCGCCAGCAGCTTGGGGCCCCCCACTGGAAAACTGTTTTTT
NA	TRBJ2-3	once	18	TRBV20-1	CGARTTSGSTPNTDTQYF	TGCGGTGCTAGAACAACTAGTGGGAGTACGCCAAACACAGATACGCAGTATTTT
TRBD2	TRBJ2-2	NA	16	TRBV20-1	CNASQSGGLNTGELFF	TGCAATGCTTCTCAAAGCGGGGGGCTGAACACCGGGGAGCTGTTTTTT
NA	TRBJ2-3	NA	14	TRBV29-1	CSAGPKGSTDTQYF	TGCAGCGCGGGACCGAAGGGTAGCACAGATACGCAGTATTTT
TRBD2	TRBJ2-7	many	16	TRBV20-1	CSARVRTRALGDEQYF	TGCAGTGCTAGAGTTAGGACTAGGGCCCTTGGGGACGAGCAGTACTTC
NA	TRBJ2-2	many	18	TRBV2	CASSGAVTGWRNTGELFF	TGTGCCAGCAGTGGGGCGGTAACAGGGTGGAGAAACACCGGGGAGCTGTTTTTT
NA	TRBJ2-7	many	12	TRBV10-3	CATQGIQYEQYF	TGTGCCACCCAGGGGATACAGTACGAGCAGTACTTC
TRBD2	TRBJ2-1	many	15	TRBV2	CASSWRTSGTDEQFF	TGTGCCAGCAGTTGGAGGACTAGCGGGACCGATGAGCAGTTCTTC
TRBD1	TRBJ1-2	many	13	TRBV27	CASRRQGAHGYTF	TGTGCCAGCAGAAGACAGGGGGCACATGGCTACACCTTC
NA	TRBJ1-5	many	14	TRBV7-6	CASSPGSSGQPQHF	TGTGCCAGCAGCCCGGGCAGCTCGGGTCAGCCCCAGCATTTT
NA	TRBJ2-2	many	15	TRBV10-1	CASRTPKSNTGELFF	TGCGCCAGTAGGACACCAAAATCGAACACCGGGGAGCTGTTTTTT
NA	TRBJ1-5	NA	10	TRBV12-3/TRBV12-4	CASRRSYEHF	TGTGCCAGCAGAAGGAGCTACGAGCATTTT
NA	TRBJ2-1	many	13	TRBV18	CASSPTSRNEQFF	TGTGCCAGCTCACCCACAAGCCGCAATGAGCAGTTCTTC
NA	TRBJ1-2	NA	14	TRBV20-1	CSARGGAGNYGYTF	TGCAGTGCTAGAGGAGGGGCAGGGAACTATGGCTACACCTTC
NA	TRBJ1-6	once	15	TRBV14	CASSRGGGRNSPLHF	TGTGCCAGCAGCCGAGGGGGGGGCAGAAATTCACCCCTCCACTTT
TRBD1	TRBJ2-7	many	13	TRBV30	CAWTPGQTYEQYF	TGTGCCTGGACCCCGGGACAGACCTACGAGCAGTACTTC
TRBD2	TRBJ2-5	NA	17	TRBV4-2	CASSQSGLARGQETQYF	TGTGCCAGCAGCCAATCGGGACTAGCGAGGGGGCAAGAGACCCAGTACTTC
NA	TRBJ1-6	many	14	TRBV28	CASSLDQGQRSLHF	TGTGCCAGCAGTCTAGATCAGGGCCAAAGGTCCCTCCACTTT
NA	TRBJ1-5	many	13	TRBV27	CASSLGPHQPQHF	TGTGCCAGCAGTTTGGGACCCCATCAGCCCCAGCATTTT
TRBD2	TRBJ2-2	many	15	TRBV9	CASSVTSGNTGELFF	TGTGCCAGCAGCGTGACTAGCGGGAACACCGGGGAGCTGTTTTTT
NA	TRBJ1-4	many	15	TRBV27	CASSLFQGMGEKLFF	TGTGCCAGCAGTTTATTCCAGGGGATGGGAGAAAAACTGTTTTTT
NA	TRBJ1-1	NA	14	TRBV7-3	CASSPAGSNTEAFF	TGTGCCAGCAGCCCTGCAGGGTCGAACACTGAAGCTTTCTTT
TRBD1	TRBJ1-1	few	14	TRBV24-1	CATSGGQAGTEAFF	TGTGCCACCAGTGGAGGACAGGCAGGAACTGAAGCTTTCTTT